This is a list of T cell receptor beta chains from one sample in a study of blood T cell repertoires in COVID-19. Clones were sequenced by immunoSEQ multiplex PCR, and TCRdb holds only the in-frame ones, with some missing. The repertoire has under 150,000 clones, roughly 87% of them found once; the top ten carry 9.5% to 13%. What was sequenced was peripheral blood. Every receptor here comes from a man at least 80 years old with acute or convalescent COVID-19. CDR3s include the opening cysteine and the closing phenylalanine or tryptophan. The D gene is left open where the match is weak. Some rows mark clone size as missing; the rest say once, few, many or name a class of expanded clone.

TRBJ2-5	TRBD2	TRBV10-3	once	CAIRTSGTQETQYF	TGTGCCATCAGGACTAGCGGGACCCAAGAGACCCAGTACTTC
TRBJ1-5	NA	TRBV7-2	NA	CASSFFPGFDQPQHF	TGTGCCAGCAGCTTTTTTCCGGGATTTGATCAGCCCCAGCATTTT
TRBJ1-1	NA	TRBV9	NA	CASSLRQFVTEAFF	TGTGCCAGCAGCCTGCGACAGTTTGTGACTGAAGCTTTCTTT
TRBJ2-7	NA	TRBV7-2	once	CASSLLYEQYF	TGTGCCAGCAGCCTATTATACGAGCAGTACTTC
TRBJ2-7	TRBD1	TRBV18	NA	CASSPQRQGAVDEQYF	TGTGCCAGCTCACCCCAACGACAGGGGGCTGTCGACGAGCAGTACTTC
TRBJ2-7	TRBD2	TRBV9	NA	CASSPPGLAGVIAYEQYF	TGTGCCAGCAGCCCCCCCGGACTAGCGGGAGTCATCGCCTACGAGCAGTACTTC
TRBJ1-2	NA	TRBV19	NA	CASSMTGVGYTF	TGTGCCAGTAGTATGACGGGAGTTGGCTACACCTTC
TRBJ2-7	TRBD2	TRBV28	NA	CASSPPSGYEQYF	TGTGCCAGCAGCCCCCCTAGCGGCTACGAGCAGTACTTC
TRBJ1-3	NA	TRBV18	NA	CASSPQKKTASSGNTIYF	TGTGCCAGCTCACCCCAGAAAAAGACAGCTAGCTCTGGAAACACCATATATTTT
TRBJ1-5	NA	TRBV9	few	CASSPAWEGNQPQHF	TGTGCCAGCAGCCCGGCATGGGAGGGGAATCAGCCCCAGCATTTT
TRBJ2-5	NA	TRBV9	NA	CASSFSVGGETQYF	TGTGCCAGCAGCTTTAGCGTCGGCGGGGAGACCCAGTACTTC
TRBJ2-7	TRBD2	TRBV19	NA	CASSTPGTSGGGEQYF	TGTGCCAGTAGTACTCCCGGGACTAGCGGGGGTGGCGAGCAGTACTTC
TRBJ1-6	NA	TRBV6-6	NA	CASSYSKGGGSPLHF	TGTGCCAGCAGTTACTCAAAGGGAGGCGGCTCACCCCTCCACTTT
TRBJ2-3	TRBD2	TRBV18	NA	CASSPQIRGSPTDTQYF	TGTGCCAGCTCACCACAAATCCGCGGGAGCCCCACAGATACGCAGTATTTT
TRBJ1-1	NA	TRBV10-1	NA	CASSLARGNTEAFF	TGCGCCAGCAGTCTGGCTCGGGGGAACACTGAAGCTTTCTTT
TRBJ1-2	TRBD1	TRBV19	NA	CASRQGNNYGYTF	TGTGCCAGTAGACAGGGGAATAACTATGGCTACACCTTC
TRBJ1-5	NA	TRBV24-1	few	CATSDPRRSWQPQHF	TGTGCCACCAGTGATCCCCGGCGGTCATGGCAGCCCCAGCATTTT
TRBJ1-1	NA	TRBV6-1	once	CASSEARRGETEAFF	TGTGCCAGCAGTGAAGCGCGTCGGGGGGAGACTGAAGCTTTCTTT
TRBJ2-7	TRBD1	TRBV12-3/TRBV12-4	once	CASSWDRYLEQYF	TGTGCCAGCAGCTGGGACAGGTACCTCGAGCAGTACTTC
TRBJ1-1	NA	TRBV2	NA	CASTDRRWDTEAFF	TGTGCCAGCACCGACAGGCGGTGGGACACTGAAGCTTTCTTT
TRBJ2-7	NA	TRBV29-1	NA	CSVEGDGAYEQYF	TGCAGCGTCGAGGGGGACGGAGCCTACGAGCAGTACTTC
TRBJ1-2	NA	TRBV20-1	NA	CSASKGQFYGYTF	TGCAGTGCTAGTAAGGGGCAATTCTATGGCTACACCTTC
TRBJ1-2	NA	TRBV30	NA	CAWNRAMNYGYTF	TGTGCCTGGAACAGGGCGATGAACTATGGCTACACCTTC
TRBJ2-7	NA	TRBV5-6	NA	CASSFRRISYEQYF	TGTGCCAGCAGCTTCCGCAGAATCTCCTACGAGCAGTACTTC
TRBJ2-1	TRBD2	TRBV7-2	NA	CASWPGLAGYNEQFF	TGTGCCAGCTGGCCTGGACTAGCGGGGTACAATGAGCAGTTCTTC
TRBJ2-2	NA	TRBV5-1	NA	CASEQGTSGTGELFF	TGCGCCAGCGAACAGGGGACTTCGGGGACCGGGGAGCTGTTTTTT
TRBJ2-2	TRBD2	TRBV7-2	NA	CASSLGTSGVNTGELFF	TGTGCCAGCAGCTTAGGGACTAGCGGGGTGAACACCGGGGAGCTGTTTTTT
TRBJ1-2	NA	TRBV5-1	NA	CASSLDRSGYTF	TGCGCCAGCAGCTTGGATCGGTCTGGCTACACCTTC
TRBJ1-2	NA	TRBV18	NA	CASSPTDSYGYTF	TGTGCCAGCTCACCAACCGACAGCTATGGCTACACCTTC
TRBJ2-2	TRBD1	TRBV5-4	once	CASSLGTGHTGELFF	TGTGCCAGCAGCTTGGGGACAGGGCACACCGGGGAGCTGTTTTTT
TRBJ1-1	TRBD1	TRBV7-9	NA	CASSLVTGVGTEAFF	TGTGCCAGCAGCTTAGTGACAGGGGTCGGGACTGAAGCTTTCTTT
TRBJ2-3	NA	TRBV7-2	NA	CASSLGRGLGGTDTQYF	TGTGCCAGCAGCTTAGGCCGGGGTCTCGGGGGCACAGATACGCAGTATTTT
TRBJ1-5	NA	TRBV5-1	NA	CASSLAGSSNQPQHF	TGCGCCAGCAGCTTGGCGGGTAGTAGCAATCAGCCCCAGCATTTT
TRBJ2-7	TRBD2	TRBV28	NA	CASSRPNQATSGSSEQYF	TGTGCCAGCAGCCGTCCAAATCAAGCGACTAGCGGGAGTTCCGAGCAGTACTTC
TRBJ2-1	NA	TRBV6-5	NA	CASSHKTPGYNEQFF	TGTGCCAGCAGTCACAAAACCCCGGGGTACAATGAGCAGTTCTTC
TRBJ2-1	NA	TRBV5-5	NA	CASSLGFKSRGNEQFF	TGTGCCAGCAGCTTGGGGTTTAAATCCAGGGGTAATGAGCAGTTCTTC
TRBJ2-4	NA	TRBV23-1	NA	CASSQSAGEGKNIQYF	TGCGCCAGCAGTCAATCGGCAGGGGAAGGCAAAAACATTCAGTACTTC
TRBJ1-5	TRBD1	TRBV28	NA	CASSPPTGSNQPQHF	TGTGCCAGCAGTCCCCCGACAGGGAGCAATCAGCCCCAGCATTTT
TRBJ2-2	NA	TRBV3-1/TRBV3-2	NA	CASSQDKWTANTGELFF	TGTGCCAGCAGCCAAGATAAATGGACAGCCAACACCGGGGAGCTGTTTTTT
TRBJ1-4	NA	TRBV7-2	NA	CASSLGQANEKLFF	TGTGCCAGCAGCTTAGGGCAGGCTAATGAAAAACTGTTTTTT
TRBJ1-5	TRBD1	TRBV10-3	NA	CATTGQVGNQPQHF	TGTGCCACGACGGGACAGGTGGGCAATCAGCCCCAGCATTTT
TRBJ2-3	NA	TRBV7-2	NA	CASSFWLAADTQYF	TGTGCCAGCAGCTTCTGGTTGGCGGCAGATACGCAGTATTTT
TRBJ1-5	NA	TRBV23-1	NA	CAEQVGGPYSNQPQHF	TGCGCGGAGCAAGTAGGTGGCCCCTATAGCAATCAGCCCCAGCATTTT
TRBJ2-1	TRBD2	TRBV11-2	NA	CASSLTLTGTSGNNEQFF	TGTGCCAGCAGCTTAACGCTAACCGGGACTAGCGGGAATAATGAGCAGTTCTTC
TRBJ2-1	TRBD1	TRBV6-5	NA	CASIKGQGAYNEQFF	TGTGCCAGCATTAAGGGACAGGGTGCCTACAATGAGCAGTTCTTC
TRBJ2-7	TRBD1	TRBV6-5	NA	CASRGTGRDEQYF	TGTGCCAGCAGGGGGACAGGGAGGGACGAGCAGTACTTC
TRBJ2-5	NA	TRBV19	once	CASSIALPETQYF	TGTGCCAGTAGTATAGCCCTACCTGAGACCCAGTACTTC
TRBJ1-6	TRBD1	TRBV28	many	CASSPYLTGGTSPLHF	TGTGCCAGCAGTCCATACCTGACAGGGGGTACTTCACCCCTCCACTTT